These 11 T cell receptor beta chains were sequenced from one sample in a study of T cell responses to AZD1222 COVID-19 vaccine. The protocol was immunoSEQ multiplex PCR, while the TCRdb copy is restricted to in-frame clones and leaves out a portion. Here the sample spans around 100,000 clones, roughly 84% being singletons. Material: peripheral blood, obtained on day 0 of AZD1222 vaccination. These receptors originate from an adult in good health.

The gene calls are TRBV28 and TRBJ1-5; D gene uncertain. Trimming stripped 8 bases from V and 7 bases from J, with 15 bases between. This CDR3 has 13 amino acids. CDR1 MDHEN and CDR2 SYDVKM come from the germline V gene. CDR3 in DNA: TGTGCCAGCTTCCCCAGAGGATGGCAGCCCCAGCATTTT. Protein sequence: CASFPRGWQPQHF. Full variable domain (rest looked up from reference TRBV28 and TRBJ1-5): DVKVTQSSRYLVKRTGEKVFLECVQDMDHENMFWYRQDPGLGLRLIYFSYDVKMKEKGDIPEGYSVSREKKERFSLILESASTNQTSMYLCASFPRGWQPQHFGDGTRLSIL.

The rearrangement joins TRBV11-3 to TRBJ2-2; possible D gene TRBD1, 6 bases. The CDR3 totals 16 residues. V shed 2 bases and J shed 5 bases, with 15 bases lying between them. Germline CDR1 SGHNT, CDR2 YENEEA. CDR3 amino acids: CASSLQGGVGTGELFF. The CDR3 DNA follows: TGTGCCAGCAGCTTACAAGGGGGAGTTGGTACCGGGGAGCTGTTTTTT.

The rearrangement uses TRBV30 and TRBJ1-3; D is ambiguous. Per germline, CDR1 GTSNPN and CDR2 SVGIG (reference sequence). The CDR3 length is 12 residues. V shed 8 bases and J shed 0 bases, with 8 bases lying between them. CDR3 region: CALKLSGNTIYF. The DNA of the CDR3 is TGTGCCCTGAAGCTCTCTGGAAACACCATATATTTT.

CDR3 protein: CASSSTMTGGNSPLHF. The CDR3 DNA reads TGTGCCAGCAGCTCTACGATGACAGGGGGAAATTCACCCCTCCACTTT. This rearrangement joins TRBV7-2 to TRBJ1-6, with 9 bases that match TRBD1. Unmatched junction bases numbered 8, after V lost 4 bases and J lost 7 bases. Germline V gene lookup returns CDR1 SGHTA and CDR2 FQGNSA. The CDR3 sequence is 16 residues long.

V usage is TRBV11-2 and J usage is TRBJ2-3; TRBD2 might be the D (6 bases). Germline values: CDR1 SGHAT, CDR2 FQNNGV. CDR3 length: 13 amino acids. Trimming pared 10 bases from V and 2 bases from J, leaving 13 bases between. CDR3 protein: CATTRGTTDTQYF. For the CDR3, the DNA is TGTGCCACCACCCGGGGGACCACAGATACGCAGTATTTT.

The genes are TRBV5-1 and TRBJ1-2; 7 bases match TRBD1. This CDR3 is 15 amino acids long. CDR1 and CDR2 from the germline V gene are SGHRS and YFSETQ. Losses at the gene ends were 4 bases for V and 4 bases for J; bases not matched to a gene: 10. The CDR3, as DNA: TGCGCCAGCAGCCTGGAGACCGGGACAGTCTATGGCTACACCTTC. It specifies CASSLETGTVYGYTF. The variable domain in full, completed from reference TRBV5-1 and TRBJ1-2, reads KAGVTQTPRYLIKTRGQQVTLSCSPISGHRSVSWYQQTPGQGLQFLFEYFSETQRNKGNFPGRFSGRQFSNSRSEMNVSTLELGDSALYLCASSLETGTVYGYTFGSGTRLTVV.

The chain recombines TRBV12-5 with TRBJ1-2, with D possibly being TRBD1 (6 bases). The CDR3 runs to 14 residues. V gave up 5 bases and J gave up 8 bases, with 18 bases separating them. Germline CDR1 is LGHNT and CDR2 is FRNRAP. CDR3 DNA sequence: TGTGCTAGTGGTCTCTCCGGGACACCCTGGGGCTACACCTTC. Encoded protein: CASGLSGTPWGYTF.

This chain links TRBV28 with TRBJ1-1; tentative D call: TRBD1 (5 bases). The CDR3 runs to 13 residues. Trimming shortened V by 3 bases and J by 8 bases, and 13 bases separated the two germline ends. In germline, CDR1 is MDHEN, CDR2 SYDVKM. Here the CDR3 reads CASSFGGRGEAFF. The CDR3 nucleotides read TGTGCCAGCAGTTTCGGGGGACGTGGCGAAGCTTTCTTT.

The DNA for the CDR3 is TGTGCCAGCAGCCAAAGAGTCGGTGAGGGGGCTTTCTTT. Its protein is CASSQRVGEGAFF. The V gene is TRBV27, the J gene TRBJ1-1; maybe TRBD1 (5 bases). Trimming removed 6 bases at V and 11 bases at J, with 19 bases between. This CDR3 is built from 13 residues. The germline gives CDR1 MNHEY, CDR2 SMNVEV (reference sequence).

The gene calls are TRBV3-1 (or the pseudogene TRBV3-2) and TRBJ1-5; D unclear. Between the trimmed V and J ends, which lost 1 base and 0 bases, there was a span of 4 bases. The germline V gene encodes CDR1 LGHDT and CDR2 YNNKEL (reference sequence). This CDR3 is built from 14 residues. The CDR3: CASSQAVSNQPQHF. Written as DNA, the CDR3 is TGTGCCAGCAGCCAAGCTGTTAGCAATCAGCCCCAGCATTTT.

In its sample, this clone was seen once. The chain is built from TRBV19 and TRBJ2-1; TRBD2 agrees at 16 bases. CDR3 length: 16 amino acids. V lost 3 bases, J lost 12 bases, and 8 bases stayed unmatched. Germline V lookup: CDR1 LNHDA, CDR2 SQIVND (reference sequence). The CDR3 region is CASSILGGLAGGRQFF. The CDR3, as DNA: TGTGCCAGTAGTATTCTCGGGGGACTAGCGGGAGGGAGGCAGTTCTTC. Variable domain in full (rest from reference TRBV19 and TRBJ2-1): DGGITQSPKYLFRKEGQNVTLSCEQNLNHDAMYWYRQDPGQGLRLIYYSQIVNDFQKGDIAEGYSVSREKKESFPLTVTSAQKNPTAFYLCASSILGGLAGGRQFFGPGTRLTVL.